This TCR beta chain came from a study of CD8+ T cells in alopecia areata listed by TCRdb under 2018. Notes on the research overall: Treated patients were enrolled in an open-label pilot trial of oral tofacitinib, 5 to 10 mg twice daily, for moderate-to-severe alopecia areata. Patients stayed on tofacitinib for 6 to 18 months and then had 6 months of follow-up off drug so that delayed response and recurrence could be assessed. The study used high-throughput TCRbeta sequencing to examine T cell clonal expansion in alopecia areata, in both the C3H/HeJ mouse model and human patients. Scalp tissue and sorted CD4+ and CD8+ peripheral blood T cells from patchy and totalis/universalis alopecia areata patients and from healthy controls were covered by human TCRbeta sequencing. Tofacitinib-treated patients had biopsies at baseline and at 4 and 24 weeks of treatment, with a later scalp biopsy in several patients. Clonality in the scalp was compared among normal scalp (n=4), patchy alopecia areata scalp (n=8), and alopecia totalis/universalis scalp (n=8). RNA was extracted with the PAXgene miRNA kit for fixed scalp, the miRNeasy kit for PBMCs, and the RNeasy kit for mouse skin. TCRbeta CDR3 regions were amplified by immunoSEQ multiplex PCR with 35 Vbeta forward and 13 Jbeta reverse primers. Broad study findings and their caveats: Lesional scalp, especially in alopecia totalis/universalis, showed higher clonality and more expanded CD8+ clones than normal scalp, suggesting antigenic drive. Compared with mice, TCR sequences shared between patients were less clear, possibly partly because of HLA diversity across the patient population. Resident alphabeta T cells in normal human skin are also sequenced, complicating scalp TCR repertoire analysis, unlike mouse skin dominated by gammadelta T cells.

The time point label of this sample denotes: baseline before oral tofacitinib. Peripheral blood and lesional scalp punch biopsies were obtained from patients with alopecia areata. PBMCs were isolated by density centrifugation and stained for CD3, CD4 and CD8, and CD4+ and CD8+ T cells were sorted on a FACSAria. Including the terminal cysteine and phenylalanine, the CDR3 comprises 13 residues. The DNA shown is the 39-base CDR3, in frame from base 1. For CDR1 and CDR2, the germline V gene lists SGHRS and YFSETQ. The germline V and J ends show losses of 6 bases and 7 bases respectively, and no gene match explains 7 bases of the junction. This clone was detected only once. The target of this receptor is not known. No much larger clone is present one base from it, and per-base qualities are unavailable. The method behind the library was the immunoSEQ multiplex PCR assay. RNA was extracted from all samples and reverse transcribed into cDNA, which served as template for TCR sequencing. First-strand cDNA was synthesized with SuperScript III using a 2:1 mix of oligo-dT and random hexamers. A synthetic immune receptor repertoire was used to measure amplification bias, and any remaining bias was corrected computationally. Turning to the authors' computational methods: Raw reads were preprocessed for error removal, and CDR3 was defined according to IMGT conventions as running from the conserved cysteine to phenylalanine. Clonality was calculated as 1 minus Shannon entropy normalized by log2 of the number of productive unique TCRs. Scalp TCRbeta sequences were cross-referenced with sorted blood CD4 and CD8 repertoires so that the CD4 or CD8 identity of scalp clones could be inferred. In its TCRdb copy, this immuneACCESS table keeps in-frame sequences only and misses some clones. Where compared with another copy, unresolved V genes explain less than half of these, and the others have no known cause. The V and J calls and clone size were taken over from that table, and D and trimming were inferred from the DNA. For this sample the table gives approximately 180,000 clones, of which roughly 60% were detected only once. Of the sample, under 2% is held by the ten largest clones.

This sequence was found in a human donor with alopecia areata. The starting material was CD4+ T cells sorted from blood, obtained at week 0. The chain was built from TRBV5-1 and TRBJ2-5; the central 9 bases match TRBD1. The nucleotides read TGCGCCAGCACGGGGACAGGGTTAATGACCCAGTACTTC. Its amino acids are CASTGTGLMTQYF.